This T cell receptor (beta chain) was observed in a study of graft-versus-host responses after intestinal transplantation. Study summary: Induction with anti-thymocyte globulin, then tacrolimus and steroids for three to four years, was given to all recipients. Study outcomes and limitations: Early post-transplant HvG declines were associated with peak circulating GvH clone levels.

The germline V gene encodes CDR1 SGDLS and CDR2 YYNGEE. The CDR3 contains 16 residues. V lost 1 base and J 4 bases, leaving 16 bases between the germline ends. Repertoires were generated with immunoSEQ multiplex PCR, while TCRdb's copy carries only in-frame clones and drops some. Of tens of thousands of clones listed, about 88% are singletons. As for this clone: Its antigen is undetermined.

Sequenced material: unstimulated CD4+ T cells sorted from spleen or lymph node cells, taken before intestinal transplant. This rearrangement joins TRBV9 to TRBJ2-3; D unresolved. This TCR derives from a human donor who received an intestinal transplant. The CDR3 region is CASSVKSGPPADTQYF. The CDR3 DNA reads TGTGCCAGCAGCGTAAAGTCTGGCCCCCCCGCAGATACGCAGTATTTT.